This T cell receptor (beta chain) was found in a study of cytomegalovirus exposure and HLA in healthy donors. About the study: Genotyping of more than 300 donors showed that 80% to 85% belonged to the Caucasian-associated ancestry cluster. Study-wide results and limits: Researchers had no immune exposure information except CMV serostatus available.

Concerning this clone: Its antigen is not known.

Vbeta (60) and Jbeta (13) primers were used in the PCR. The table came from immunoSEQ multiplex PCR; TCRdb's copy has only in-frame clones and leaves some out. The sample has 90,000 to 120,000 clones, approximately 80% seen once. The CDR3 totals 14 residues. The V end lost 9 bases, the J end lost 0 bases, and 14 bases lay between the germline ends. Germline V gene lookup returns CDR1 SGHNT and CDR2 YYREEE (reference sequence). Material for sequencing was PBMCs. The TCR comes from a female donor in good health and CMV-seropositive. The gene calls are TRBV5-4 and TRBJ2-3, with D possibly being TRBD2 (6 bases). CDR3 amino acids: CATGDGASTDTQYF. The CDR3 coding sequence is TGTGCCACGGGGGACGGGGCTAGCACAGATACGCAGTATTTT.